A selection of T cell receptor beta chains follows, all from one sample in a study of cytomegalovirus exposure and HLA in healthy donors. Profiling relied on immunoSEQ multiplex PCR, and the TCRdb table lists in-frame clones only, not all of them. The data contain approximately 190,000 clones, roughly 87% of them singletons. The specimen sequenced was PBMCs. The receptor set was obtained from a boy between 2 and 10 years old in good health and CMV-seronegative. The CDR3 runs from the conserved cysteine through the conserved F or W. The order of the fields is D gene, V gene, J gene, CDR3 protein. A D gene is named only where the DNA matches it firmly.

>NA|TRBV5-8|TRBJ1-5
CASTLPLNQPQHF
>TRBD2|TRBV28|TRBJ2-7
CASTLPPGAGGYYEQYF
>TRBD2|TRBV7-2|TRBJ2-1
CASSASGGAYNEQFF
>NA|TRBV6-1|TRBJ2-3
CASSQGYTDTQYF
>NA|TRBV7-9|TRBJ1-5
CASSLSRGGVNQPQHF
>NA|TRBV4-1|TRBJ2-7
CASSQAGTPSYEQYF
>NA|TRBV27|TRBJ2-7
CASSFFQGSYEQYF
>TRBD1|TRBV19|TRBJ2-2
CASSRDRESTGELFF
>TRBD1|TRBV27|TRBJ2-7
CASSAYGTGTYEQYF
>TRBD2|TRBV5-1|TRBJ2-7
CATRKGGSSYEQYF
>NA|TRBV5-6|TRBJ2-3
CASSLGQTHTDTQYF
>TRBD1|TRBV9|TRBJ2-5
CASSADRGGSETQYF
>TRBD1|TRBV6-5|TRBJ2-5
CASRKGQVSETQYF
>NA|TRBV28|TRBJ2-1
CASSLRAGYVNEQFF
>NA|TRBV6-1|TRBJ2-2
CASGSTGELFF
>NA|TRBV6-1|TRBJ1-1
CASSTGTEAFF
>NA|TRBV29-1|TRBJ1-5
CSLYSNQPQHF
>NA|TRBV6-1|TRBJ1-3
CASSPYSFSGNTIYF
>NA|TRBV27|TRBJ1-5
CASSLWDCRGRQPQHF
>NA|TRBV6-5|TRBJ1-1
CASSTVNTEAFF
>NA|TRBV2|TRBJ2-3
CASSDRKDTQYF
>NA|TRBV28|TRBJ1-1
CASSRQGSSDEAFF
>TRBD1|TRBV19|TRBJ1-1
CASWTGYTEAFF
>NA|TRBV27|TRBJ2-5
CASSSLGGTYQETQYF
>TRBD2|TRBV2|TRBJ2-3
CASSPAGSTDTQYF
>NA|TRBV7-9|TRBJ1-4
CASSSSEKLFF
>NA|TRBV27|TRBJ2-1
CASRETQGSQQFF
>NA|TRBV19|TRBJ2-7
CASSNDNGGPYEQYF
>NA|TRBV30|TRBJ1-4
CAWSEGATNEKLFF
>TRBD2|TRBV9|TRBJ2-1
CASSVEASGGSYNEQFF
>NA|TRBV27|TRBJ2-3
CASSPNTDTQYF
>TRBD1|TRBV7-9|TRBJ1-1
CASSSRQGRTEAFF
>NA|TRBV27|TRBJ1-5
CASSSLDSNQPQHF
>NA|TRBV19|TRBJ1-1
CASSIGAGMNTEAFF
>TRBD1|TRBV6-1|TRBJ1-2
CASSATGGHGYTF
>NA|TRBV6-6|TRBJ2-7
CASSRQTGFSYEQYF
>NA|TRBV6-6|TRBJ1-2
CASSYSRDGRGGYTF
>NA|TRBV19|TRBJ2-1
CASSIDPDEQFF
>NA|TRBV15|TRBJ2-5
CATSRPRGETQYF
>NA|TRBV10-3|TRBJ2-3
CAISDTGSGTTTDTQYF
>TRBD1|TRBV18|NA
CASSRGQGLSYEQYF
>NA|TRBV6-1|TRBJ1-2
CATFTRGVRYYGYTF
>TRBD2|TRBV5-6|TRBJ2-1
CASSLAAGTSGDYNEQFF
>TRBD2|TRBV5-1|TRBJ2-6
CASIKAPGAGGPPGANVLTF
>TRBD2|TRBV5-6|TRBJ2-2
CASSLAGAPRTGELFF
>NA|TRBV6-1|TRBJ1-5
CASSVSQFNQPQHF
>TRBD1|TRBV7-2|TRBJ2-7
CASSMRQGLAYEQYF
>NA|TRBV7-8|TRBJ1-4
CASSLGRRGSTNEKLFF
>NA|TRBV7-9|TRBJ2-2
CASSLMTENTGELFF
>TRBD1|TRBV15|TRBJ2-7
CATSRERGLNEQYF
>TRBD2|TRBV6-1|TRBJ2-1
CASSEEGGSVDEQFF
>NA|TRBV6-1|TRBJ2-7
CASESGQLYSYEQYF
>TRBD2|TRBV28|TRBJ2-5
CASSFRLAGGPGAQYF
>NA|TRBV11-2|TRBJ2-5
CASSFYGTPETQYF
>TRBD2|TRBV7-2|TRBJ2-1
CASSLAASGYNEQFF
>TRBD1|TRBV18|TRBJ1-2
CASSPPWDRGNYGYTF
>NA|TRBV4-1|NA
CASSPLGASYEQYF
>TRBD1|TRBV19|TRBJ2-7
CASSGGQVSYEQYF